The TCR beta chain described here comes from a study of beta chain features in type 1 diabetes. Of the isolated RNA, all was reverse transcribed, and so the sequenced material was expressed TCRB transcripts. Generated by immunoSEQ multiplex PCR, the TCRdb table keeps only in-frame clones and is missing some. The data show 200,000 to 250,000 clones, over 7.5% seen once. There are 15 residues in the CDR3. Germline lookup yields CDR1 MGHRA and CDR2 YSYEKL. V shed 3 bases, J shed 5 bases, and the junction held 7 bases outside the gene matches. This clone turned up a few times. The source material was naive CD4+ T cells from blood. This clonotype was sampled from a woman under 30 in good health. This chain joins TRBV4-1 and TRBJ2-5; 9 bases map to TRBD1. CDR3 region: CASSQGGQGGETQYF. In nucleotides, the CDR3 is TGCGCCAGCAGCCAGGGGGGACAGGGAGGGGAGACCCAGTACTTC.